The 21 T cell receptor beta chains in this list originate from one sample, sequenced in a study of shared clonotypes between healthy human individuals (dated by TCRdb to 2020 to 2022). Library preparation was by the immunoSEQ multiplex PCR assay. TCRdb retrieved this table from immuneACCESS and kept in-frame rearrangements only. Not all clones are present; in checked studies, unresolved V genes account for under half, and no reason is known for the remainder. This sample gives around 100,000 clones in total; 65% to 75% of them show up just once. Of the sample, more than 20% falls within the top ten clones. Sequenced sample: memory CD8+ T cells sorted from blood. The sample's cell subset or site label is to be understood as: CD45RO+ cells pooled with CCR7-negative TemRA cells. These receptors were obtained from a woman aged 30 to 39 in good health.

This clone was seen a few times. The genes are TRBV5-1 and TRBJ2-7; TRBD2 matches at 12 bases. The germline V gene encodes CDR1 SGHRS and CDR2 YFSETQ. The CDR3 runs to 17 residues. V was pared by 1 base and J by 0 bases, with 5 bases of the junction left unmatched. In DNA form, the CDR3 reads TGCGCCAGCAGCTTGAAAGGGACTAGCGGGTACTCCTACGAGCAGTACTTC. As protein: CASSLKGTSGYSYEQYF.

The genes are TRBV25-1 and TRBJ2-1; tentatively, D is TRBD2 (6 bases). The CDR3 sequence is 18 residues long. The germline CDR1 and CDR2 sequences are MGHDK and SYGVNS. V lost 3 bases, J lost 0 bases, and 18 bases lay in between. The CDR3 DNA reads as TGTGCCAGCAGTGATCCCACGTCTAGCGCTAGCTCCTACAATGAGCAGTTCTTC. This translates into CASSDPTSSASSYNEQFF.

The J gene is TRBJ2-3, the V gene TRBV5-1; D unresolved. CDR1 is SGHRS and CDR2 is YFSETQ in the germline V gene. Trimming left V 2 bases short and J 3 bases short, with 10 bases between. This CDR3 is built from 14 residues. The CDR3 DNA reads as TGCGCCAGCAGCTTTTCTTCAGCTACAGATACGCAGTATTTT. It yields the protein CASSFSSATDTQYF.

The chain is built from TRBV27 and TRBJ1-5; D gene ambiguous. Germline CDR1 and CDR2: MNHEY and SMNVEV (reference sequence). The CDR3 runs 15 residues. V was trimmed by 3 bases and J by 6 bases, leaving 15 bases between them. As DNA, the CDR3 is TGTGCCAGCAGTTTCGCCCGCGGGTCAGCTCAGCCCCAGCATTTT. This sequence encodes CASSFARGSAQPQHF.

The chain links TRBV27 to TRBJ2-1, with unresolved D. This CDR3 contains 15 residues. Trimming shortened V by 5 bases and J by 5 bases, and 16 bases separated the two germline ends. The germline CDR1 and CDR2 sequences are MNHEY and SMNVEV (reference sequence). In nucleotides, the CDR3 is TGTGCCAGCAGTCCACAACCCGCCCCCCACAATGAGCAGTTCTTC. Amino acid sequence: CASSPQPAPHNEQFF.

The chain employs TRBV2 and TRBJ1-1; TRBD1 might be the D (5 bases). Trimming took 3 bases from V and 1 from J, leaving 9 bases between them. CDR1 is SNHLY and CDR2 is FYNNEI in the germline V gene. This CDR3 has 14 residues. This chain's CDR3 is CASSEWTPNTEAFF. CDR3 sequence (DNA): TGTGCCAGCAGTGAGTGGACACCGAACACTGAAGCTTTCTTT. Supplemented by reference TRBV2 and TRBJ1-1, the full variable domain reads EPEVTQTPSHQVTQMGQEVILRCVPISNHLYFYWYRQILGQKVEFLVSFYNNEISEKSEIFDDQFSVERPDGSNFTLKIRSTKLEDSAMYFCASSEWTPNTEAFFGQGTRLTVV.

The chain couples TRBV7-9 to TRBJ2-7, with 8 bases aligning to TRBD2. Trimming cost V 5 bases and J 2 bases; bases outside gene matches: 14. The CDR3 is 17 residues long. Germline V lookup: CDR1 SEHNR, CDR2 FQNEAQ (reference sequence). The CDR3 is CASSPAGGGTSTYEQYF. CDR3 DNA: TGTGCCAGCAGCCCAGCAGGTGGGGGGACTAGTACCTACGAGCAGTACTTC. Variable domain in full (rest from reference TRBV7-9 and TRBJ2-7): DTGVSQNPRHKITKRGQNVTFRCDPISEHNRLYWYRQTLGQGPEFLTYFQNEAQLEKSRLLSDRFSAERPKGSFSTLEIQRTEQGDSAMYLCASSPAGGGTSTYEQYFGPGTRLTVT.

V usage is TRBV11-1 and J usage is TRBJ1-1; TRBD1 aligns across 9 bases. J was trimmed by 4 bases and V by 5 bases; bases with no gene match: 8. The CDR3 contains 15 residues. The germline V gene has CDR1 SGHAT and CDR2 FQDESV (reference sequence). CDR3 sequence: CASSTDRGGVTEAFF. CDR3 sequence (DNA): TGTGCCAGCAGCACGGACAGGGGAGGGGTCACTGAAGCTTTCTTT.

This chain connects TRBV27 to TRBJ2-1; 14 nucleotides line up with TRBD2. Trimming took 6 bases from V and 10 from J; bases not matched to a gene: 8. The CDR3 is made up of 15 amino acids. Looked up from germline, CDR1 is MNHEY and CDR2 is SMNVEV (reference sequence). Written as DNA, the CDR3 is TGTGCCAGCAGCCCCGGGACTAGCGGGGGTCCCGAGCAGTTCTTC. It is translated as CASSPGTSGGPEQFF.

The chain carries TRBV28 and TRBJ2-1, with D perhaps matching TRBD1 (5 bases). This CDR3 has 11 amino acids. The germline V and J ends were trimmed by 6 bases and 6 bases, with 6 bases remaining between them. From germline, CDR1 is MDHEN and CDR2 SYDVKM. This chain's CDR3 is CASRTVNEQFF. For the CDR3, the DNA is TGTGCCAGCAGGACAGTCAATGAGCAGTTCTTC.

This clone came up a few times. The chain links TRBV7-8 to TRBJ2-5, with 10 nucleotides matching TRBD2. Germline V CDR1 and CDR2: SGHVS, FQNEAQ. The V gene end was trimmed by 1 base and the J gene end by 7 bases; junction bases not matched to a gene: 9. The CDR3 spans 16 residues. The CDR3 loop is CASSLVAGGIYGTQYF. In DNA, the CDR3 is TGTGCCAGCAGCTTAGTAGCGGGAGGAATTTATGGGACCCAGTACTTC. Full variable domain (remainder filled in from reference TRBV7-8 and TRBJ2-5): GAGVSQSPRYKVAKRGQDVALRCDPISGHVSLFWYQQALGQGPEFLTYFQNEAQLDKSGLPSDRFFAERPEGSVSTLKIQRTQQEDSAVYLCASSLVAGGIYGTQYFGPGTRLLVL.

V usage is TRBV21-1 and J usage is TRBJ2-2. TRBV21-1 has pseudogene status. The CDR3 sequence is 14 residues long. In nucleotides, the CDR3 is TGTGCCACCCCGAGGGGATTGAACACCGGGGAGCTGTTTTTT. Amino acid sequence: CATPRGLNTGELFF.

V is TRBV9 and J is TRBJ2-1; TRBD2 matches at 9 bases. The CDR3 is made up of 17 amino acids. Trimming removed 3 bases from V and 4 bases from J; junction bases left unmatched: 11. The germline V gene has CDR1 SGDLS and CDR2 YYNGEE. CDR3 amino acids: CASSGGTSRAGYNEQFF. The DNA of the CDR3 is TGTGCCAGCAGCGGGGGGACTAGCCGAGCGGGTTACAATGAGCAGTTCTTC.

This clone was recorded a few times. The chain combines TRBV2 with TRBJ2-7, with D possibly being TRBD1 or TRBD2 (5 bases each). Looked up from germline, CDR1 is SNHLY and CDR2 is FYNNEI. Trimming pared 4 bases from V and 5 bases from J, leaving 15 bases between. The CDR3 consists of 14 residues. CDR3 nucleotide sequence: TGTGCCAGCAGTGCCGGGACGGCGTGGCACGAGCAGTACTTC. Residues: CASSAGTAWHEQYF.

The rearrangement links TRBV15 to TRBJ2-5; maybe TRBD2 (6 bases). CDR1 and CDR2 (germline): LNHNV, YYDKDF (reference sequence). This CDR3 region has 16 residues. V was clipped by 1 base and J by 5 bases, with 17 bases between them. DNA for the CDR3: TGTGCCACCAGCAGAGCTGGCGGAGGGCCGAGGGAGACCCAGTACTTC. Its translation: CATSRAGGGPRETQYF.

The CDR3 DNA follows: TGTGCCAGCAGTTCAATATCGACAGATTCTTCGGGCTACACCTTC. Encoded protein: CASSSISTDSSGYTF. The J gene is TRBJ1-2, the V gene TRBV28; D might be TRBD1 (5 bases). V lost 4 bases, J lost 8 bases, and 20 bases lay in between. The CDR3 is 15 amino acids. Germline loops: CDR1 MDHEN, CDR2 SYDVKM.

This clone has a handful of counts. Other DNA sequences in the same sample also yield this CDR3. The rearrangement uses TRBV2 and TRBJ2-3; TRBD2 aligns across 13 bases. The CDR3 consists of 15 residues. Germline V lookup: CDR1 SNHLY, CDR2 FYNNEI. After removal of 6 bases from V and 5 bases from J, the junction contained 5 bases not matched to a gene. The CDR3 DNA sequence: TGTGCCAGCAGGGGACTAGCGGGGAGGGGAGATACGCAGTATTTT. This encodes CASRGLAGRGDTQYF.

The CDR3 nucleotides read TGCAGCGTTGCCTGGACACAACAGTTCTTC. As protein: CSVAWTQQFF. This rearrangement joins TRBV29-1 to TRBJ2-1, with D perhaps TRBD1 (5 bases). The CDR3 runs 10 residues. V was pared by 4 bases and J by 13 bases, with 11 bases between. Germline CDR1 reads SQVTM; CDR2 reads ANQGSEA.

Ten or more counts support this clone. This chain uses TRBV20-1 with TRBJ1-1; D not certain. Germline lookup yields CDR1 DFQATT and CDR2 SNEGSKA (reference sequence). V was pared by 4 bases and J by 8 bases, with 11 bases between. This CDR3 is built from 11 residues. The CDR3 region is CSATLAMEAFF. The CDR3, as DNA: TGCAGTGCTACCTTGGCCATGGAAGCTTTCTTT.

This clone was seen at least ten times. This rearrangement joins TRBV2 to TRBJ1-2; D not certain. Germline assignment: CDR1 SNHLY and CDR2 FYNNEI. This CDR3 is 14 amino acids long. The ends were cut back, 4 bases at V and 1 base at J, with 10 bases in the middle. CDR3 DNA: TGTGCCAGCAGTGTTTCGCCGATTAACTATGGCTACACCTTC. Translated: CASSVSPINYGYTF. Together with reference TRBV2 and TRBJ1-2, the CDR3 gives the full variable domain: EPEVTQTPSHQVTQMGQEVILRCVPISNHLYFYWYRQILGQKVEFLVSFYNNEISEKSEIFDDQFSVERPDGSNFTLKIRSTKLEDSAMYFCASSVSPINYGYTFGSGTRLTVV.

The V gene is TRBV7-2, the J gene TRBJ2-5; no reliable D call. The J call is in doubt because the DNA end fits TRBJ2-7 better. The CDR3 has 15 amino acids. CDR1 is SGHTA, CDR2 FQGNSA, per germline. CDR3 in DNA: TGTGCCAGCAGCCCCGGTTTTTCCCGCCATTACGAGCAGTACTTC. Translation: CASSPGFSRHYEQYF.